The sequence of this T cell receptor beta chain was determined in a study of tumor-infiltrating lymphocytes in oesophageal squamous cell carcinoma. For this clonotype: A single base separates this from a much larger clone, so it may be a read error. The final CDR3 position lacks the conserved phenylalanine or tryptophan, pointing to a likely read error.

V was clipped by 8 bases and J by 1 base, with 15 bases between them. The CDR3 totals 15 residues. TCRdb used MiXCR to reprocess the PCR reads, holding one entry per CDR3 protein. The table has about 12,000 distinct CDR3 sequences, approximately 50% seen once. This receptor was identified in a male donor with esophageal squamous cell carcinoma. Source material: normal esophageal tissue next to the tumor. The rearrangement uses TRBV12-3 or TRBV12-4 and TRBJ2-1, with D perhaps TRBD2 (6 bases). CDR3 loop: CASGALAGSYNEQFS. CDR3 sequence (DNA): TGTGCCAGCGGTGCGTTGGCGGGATCCTACAATGAGCAGTTCTCC.